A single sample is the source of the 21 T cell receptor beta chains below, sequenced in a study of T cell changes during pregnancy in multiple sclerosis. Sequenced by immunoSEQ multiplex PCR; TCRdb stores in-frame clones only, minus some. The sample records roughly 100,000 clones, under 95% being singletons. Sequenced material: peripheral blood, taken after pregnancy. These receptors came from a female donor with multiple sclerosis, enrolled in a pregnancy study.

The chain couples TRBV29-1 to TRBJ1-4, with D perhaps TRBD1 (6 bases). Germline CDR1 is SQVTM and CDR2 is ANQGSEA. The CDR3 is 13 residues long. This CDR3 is CSGGRGANEKLFF. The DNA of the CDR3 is TGCAGTGGGGGCCGGGGGGCAAATGAAAAACTGTTTTTT. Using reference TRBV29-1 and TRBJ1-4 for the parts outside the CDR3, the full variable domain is SAVISQKPSRDICQRGTSLTIQCQVDSQVTMMFWYRQQPGQSLTLIATANQGSEATYESGFVIDKFPISRPNLTFSTLTVSNMSPEDSSIYLCSGGRGANEKLFFGSGTQLSVL.

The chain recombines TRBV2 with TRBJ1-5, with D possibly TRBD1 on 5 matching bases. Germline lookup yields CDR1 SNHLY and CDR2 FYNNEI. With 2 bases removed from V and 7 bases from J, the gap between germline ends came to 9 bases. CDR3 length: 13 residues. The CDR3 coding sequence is TGTGCCAGCAGTGAACGGGGGAAACAGCCCCAGCATTTT. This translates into CASSERGKQPQHF.

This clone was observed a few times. The CDR3 sequence is CAISEGSTEAFF. CDR3 in DNA: TGTGCCATCAGTGAGGGGAGCACTGAAGCTTTCTTT. The chain has TRBV10-3 and TRBJ1-1; D gene ambiguous. Germline V gene data show CDR1 as ENHRY and CDR2 as SYGVKD. Trimming shortened V by 2 bases and J by 4 bases, and 5 bases separated the two germline ends. This CDR3 has 12 residues.

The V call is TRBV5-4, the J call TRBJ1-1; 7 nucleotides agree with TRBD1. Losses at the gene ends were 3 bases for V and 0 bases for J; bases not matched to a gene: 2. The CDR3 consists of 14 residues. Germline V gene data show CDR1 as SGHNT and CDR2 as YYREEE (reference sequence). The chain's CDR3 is CASSWGQMNTEAFF. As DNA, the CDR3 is TGTGCCAGCAGCTGGGGACAGATGAACACTGAAGCTTTCTTT.

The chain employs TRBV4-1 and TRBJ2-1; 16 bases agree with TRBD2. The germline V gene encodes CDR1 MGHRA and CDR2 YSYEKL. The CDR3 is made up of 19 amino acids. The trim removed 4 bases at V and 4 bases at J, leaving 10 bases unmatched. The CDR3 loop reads CASSPPGTSGRGKYNEQFF. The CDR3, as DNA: TGCGCCAGCAGCCCCCCCGGGACTAGCGGGAGGGGTAAATACAATGAGCAGTTCTTC.

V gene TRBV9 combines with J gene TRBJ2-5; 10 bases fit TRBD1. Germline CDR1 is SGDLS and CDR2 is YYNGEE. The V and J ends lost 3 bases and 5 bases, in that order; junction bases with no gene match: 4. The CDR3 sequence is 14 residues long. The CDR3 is CASSADRGGETQYF. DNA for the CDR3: TGTGCCAGCAGCGCGGACAGGGGGGGGGAGACCCAGTACTTC.

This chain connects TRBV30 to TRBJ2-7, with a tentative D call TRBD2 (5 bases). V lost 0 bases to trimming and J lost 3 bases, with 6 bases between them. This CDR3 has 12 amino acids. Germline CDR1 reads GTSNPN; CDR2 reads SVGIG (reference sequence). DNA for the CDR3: TGTGCCTGGAGTGTAGGGAGCTACGAGCAGTACTTC. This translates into CAWSVGSYEQYF.

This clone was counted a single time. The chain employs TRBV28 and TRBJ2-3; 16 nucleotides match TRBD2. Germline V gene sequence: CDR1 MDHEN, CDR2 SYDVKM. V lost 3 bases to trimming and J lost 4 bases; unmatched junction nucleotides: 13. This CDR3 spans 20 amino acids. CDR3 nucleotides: TGTGCCAGCAGTTTGCCCGCCTTGGGACTAGCGGGAGGGCGGGCAGATACGCAGTATTTT. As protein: CASSLPALGLAGGRADTQYF. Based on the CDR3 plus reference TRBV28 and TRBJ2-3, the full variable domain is DVKVTQSSRYLVKRTGEKVFLECVQDMDHENMFWYRQDPGLGLRLIYFSYDVKMKEKGDIPEGYSVSREKKERFSLILESASTNQTSMYLCASSLPALGLAGGRADTQYFGPGTRLTVL.

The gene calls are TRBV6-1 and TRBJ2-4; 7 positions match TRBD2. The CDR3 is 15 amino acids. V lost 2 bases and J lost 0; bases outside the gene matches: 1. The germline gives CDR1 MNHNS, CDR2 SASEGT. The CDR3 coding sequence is TGTGCCAGCAGTGAACGGGGGGTAGCCAAAAACATTCAGTACTTC. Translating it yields CASSERGVAKNIQYF.

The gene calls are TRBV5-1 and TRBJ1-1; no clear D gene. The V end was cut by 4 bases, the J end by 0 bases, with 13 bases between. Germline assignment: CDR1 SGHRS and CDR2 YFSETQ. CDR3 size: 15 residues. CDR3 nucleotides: TGCGCCAGCAGCCTGGCCCGAGGGTTGAACACTGAAGCTTTCTTT. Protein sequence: CASSLARGLNTEAFF.

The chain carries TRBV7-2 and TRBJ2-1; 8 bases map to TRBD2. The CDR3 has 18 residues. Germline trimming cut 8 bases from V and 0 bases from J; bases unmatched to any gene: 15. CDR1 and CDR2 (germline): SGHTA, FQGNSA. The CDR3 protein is CASDTTQRGLFSYNEQFF. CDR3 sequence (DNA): TGTGCCAGCGATACGACTCAGCGGGGGCTTTTCTCCTACAATGAGCAGTTCTTC.

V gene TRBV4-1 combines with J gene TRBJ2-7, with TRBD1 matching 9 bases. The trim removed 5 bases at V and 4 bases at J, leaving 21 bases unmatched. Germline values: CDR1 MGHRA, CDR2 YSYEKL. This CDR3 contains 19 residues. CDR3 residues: CASSVRSSTGGSAVYEQYF. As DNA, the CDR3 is TGCGCCAGCAGCGTGCGCTCGTCGACAGGGGGTTCGGCCGTATACGAGCAGTACTTC.

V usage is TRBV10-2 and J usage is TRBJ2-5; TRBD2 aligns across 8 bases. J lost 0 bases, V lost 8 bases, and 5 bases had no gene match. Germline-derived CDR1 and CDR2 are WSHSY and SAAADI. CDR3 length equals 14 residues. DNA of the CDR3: TGCGCCAGCGGTATAGCGGGAAACCAAGAGACCCAGTACTTC. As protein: CASGIAGNQETQYF.

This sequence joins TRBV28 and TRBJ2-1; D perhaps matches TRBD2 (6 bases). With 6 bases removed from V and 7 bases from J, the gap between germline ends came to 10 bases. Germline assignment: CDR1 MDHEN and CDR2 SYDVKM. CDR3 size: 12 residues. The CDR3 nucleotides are TGTGCCAGCAGCGGGAGAAGAAATGAGCAGTTCTTC. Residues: CASSGRRNEQFF.

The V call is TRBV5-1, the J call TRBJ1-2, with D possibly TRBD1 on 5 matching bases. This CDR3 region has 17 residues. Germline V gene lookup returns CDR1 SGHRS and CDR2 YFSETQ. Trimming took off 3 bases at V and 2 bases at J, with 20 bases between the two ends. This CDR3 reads CASSSSRAENTNYGYTF. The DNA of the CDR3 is TGCGCCAGCAGCTCATCCAGGGCGGAAAATACAAACTATGGCTACACCTTC.

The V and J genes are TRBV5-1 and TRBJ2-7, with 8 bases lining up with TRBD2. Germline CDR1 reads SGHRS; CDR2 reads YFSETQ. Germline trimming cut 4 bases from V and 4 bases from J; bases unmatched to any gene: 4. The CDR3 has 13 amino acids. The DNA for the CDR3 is TGCGCCAGCAGCGCCGGGACTAGATACGAGCAGTACTTC. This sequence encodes CASSAGTRYEQYF.

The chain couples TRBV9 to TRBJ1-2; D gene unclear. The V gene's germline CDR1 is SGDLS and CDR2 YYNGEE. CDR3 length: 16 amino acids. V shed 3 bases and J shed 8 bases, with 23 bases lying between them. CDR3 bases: TGTGCCAGCAGCGCCGTACTACTGCCGGAGGAGAGGGGCTACACCTTC. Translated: CASSAVLLPEERGYTF.

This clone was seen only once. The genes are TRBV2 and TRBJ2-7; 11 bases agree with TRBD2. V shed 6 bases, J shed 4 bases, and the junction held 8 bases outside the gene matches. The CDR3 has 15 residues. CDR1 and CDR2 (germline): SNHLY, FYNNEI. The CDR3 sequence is CASRGLGTSGYEQYF. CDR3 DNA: TGTGCCAGCAGGGGCCTCGGGACTAGCGGTTACGAGCAGTACTTC.

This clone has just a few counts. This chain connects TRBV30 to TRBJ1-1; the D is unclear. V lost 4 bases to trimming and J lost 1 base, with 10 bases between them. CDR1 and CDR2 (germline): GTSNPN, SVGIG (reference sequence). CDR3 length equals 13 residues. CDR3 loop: CAWKGGGNTEAFF. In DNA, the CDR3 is TGTGCCTGGAAAGGCGGTGGGAACACTGAAGCTTTCTTT. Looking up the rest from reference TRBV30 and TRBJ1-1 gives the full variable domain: SQTIHQWPATLVQPVGSPLSLECTVEGTSNPNLYWYRQAAGRGLQLLFYSVGIGQISSEVPQNLSASRPQDRQFILSSKKLLLSDSGFYLCAWKGGGNTEAFFGQGTRLTVV.

CDR3 sequence: CASRGLLEQYF. The CDR3, as DNA: TGTGCCAGCAGGGGACTCCTAGAGCAGTACTTC. The gene calls are TRBV2 and TRBJ2-7; D perhaps matches TRBD2 (6 bases). Germline values: CDR1 SNHLY, CDR2 FYNNEI. This CDR3 is 11 amino acids long. Trimming cost V 6 bases and J 7 bases, with 10 bases left between them.

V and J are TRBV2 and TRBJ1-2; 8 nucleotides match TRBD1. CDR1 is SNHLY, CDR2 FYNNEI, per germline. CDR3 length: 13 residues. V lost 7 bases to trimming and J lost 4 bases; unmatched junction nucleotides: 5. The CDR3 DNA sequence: TGTGCCAGCATGGTCAGGGGGCCCTATGGCTACACCTTC. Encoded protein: CASMVRGPYGYTF. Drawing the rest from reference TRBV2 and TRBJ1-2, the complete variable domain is EPEVTQTPSHQVTQMGQEVILRCVPISNHLYFYWYRQILGQKVEFLVSFYNNEISEKSEIFDDQFSVERPDGSNFTLKIRSTKLEDSAMYFCASMVRGPYGYTFGSGTRLTVV.